These T cell receptor beta chains were read from a single sample in a study of siplizumab effects on memory and regulatory T cells. Here immunoSEQ multiplex PCR was the method, and the copy in TCRdb shows in-frame clones only, minus some. The sample has over 100,000 clones; 93% are singletons. Sequenced: Tregs sorted from blood. The receptors originated from a human donor in good health. Each CDR3 is given with its conserved first and last residue. Fields, in order: CDR3 DNA, CDR3 protein, CDR3 length, V gene, clone size, J gene, D gene. A D gene is named only where the DNA matches it firmly. The size of a clone is reported for some rows only, either as once, few or many, or as a class for expanded clones.

cdr3_nt: TGTGCCAGTAGTATAAACCTGGTTGTAAATTCACCCCTCCACTTT
cdr3_aa: CASSINLVVNSPLHF
cdr3_length: 15
v_call: TRBV19
clone_size: -
j_call: TRBJ1-6
d_call: -

cdr3_nt: TGTGCCATCAGACCGACACAGGGCTATCCCATGAACACTGAAGCTTTCTTT
cdr3_aa: CAIRPTQGYPMNTEAFF
cdr3_length: 17
v_call: TRBV10-3
clone_size: -
j_call: TRBJ1-1
d_call: -

cdr3_nt: TGTGCCAGCAGCCGATCCTTGGGGGGAAATGAAAAACTGTTTTTT
cdr3_aa: CASSRSLGGNEKLFF
cdr3_length: 15
v_call: TRBV7-9
clone_size: -
j_call: TRBJ1-4
d_call: -

cdr3_nt: TGTGCCAGCAGCGTAGCATCGGGACAGGGTGTATACCCTGGAAACACCATATATTTT
cdr3_aa: CASSVASGQGVYPGNTIYF
cdr3_length: 19
v_call: TRBV9
clone_size: once
j_call: TRBJ1-3
d_call: TRBD1

cdr3_nt: TGTGCCAGCAGGGCGAGCAGCGGGAGGGGAACCGGGGAGCTGTTTTTT
cdr3_aa: CASRASSGRGTGELFF
cdr3_length: 16
v_call: TRBV7-9
clone_size: -
j_call: TRBJ2-2
d_call: TRBD2

cdr3_nt: TGTGCCAGCAGCGTAGACGGCCAGCGGGCCTACGAGCAGTACTTC
cdr3_aa: CASSVDGQRAYEQYF
cdr3_length: 15
v_call: TRBV9
clone_size: -
j_call: TRBJ2-7
d_call: -

cdr3_nt: TGCGCCAGCAACCCACAGGGGATGGCTAACTATGGCTACACCTTC
cdr3_aa: CASNPQGMANYGYTF
cdr3_length: 15
v_call: TRBV5-1
clone_size: once
j_call: TRBJ1-2
d_call: TRBD1

cdr3_nt: TGTGCCAGTAGGGGTGTTGGACAGGGGGCTCTTGGCTACACCTTC
cdr3_aa: CASRGVGQGALGYTF
cdr3_length: 15
v_call: TRBV19
clone_size: -
j_call: TRBJ1-2
d_call: TRBD1

cdr3_nt: TGTGCCAGCATTGCAGACAGACTCCCCTGGCAGCCCCAGCATTTT
cdr3_aa: CASIADRLPWQPQHF
cdr3_length: 15
v_call: TRBV6-1
clone_size: -
j_call: TRBJ1-5
d_call: -

cdr3_nt: TGTGCCAGCAGCCCTGGGCAGGCCTATGGCTACACCTTC
cdr3_aa: CASSPGQAYGYTF
cdr3_length: 13
v_call: TRBV11-2
clone_size: -
j_call: TRBJ1-2
d_call: -

cdr3_nt: TGTGCCAGCAGCCAAGTTGAGGGCCAGGGGCGGAACTATGGCTACACCTTC
cdr3_aa: CASSQVEGQGRNYGYTF
cdr3_length: 17
v_call: TRBV14
clone_size: few
j_call: TRBJ1-2
d_call: -

cdr3_nt: TGTGCCAGCGGGGACAGGGTTACCGGGGAGCTGTTTTTT
cdr3_aa: CASGDRVTGELFF
cdr3_length: 13
v_call: TRBV9
clone_size: -
j_call: TRBJ2-2
d_call: TRBD1

cdr3_nt: TGTGCCAGTAGTAACAGGGGCTATGGCTACACCTTC
cdr3_aa: CASSNRGYGYTF
cdr3_length: 12
v_call: TRBV19
clone_size: -
j_call: TRBJ1-2
d_call: TRBD1

cdr3_nt: TGTGCCAGCGAACCGGGACAAGGAACCATGAACACTGAAGCTTTCTTT
cdr3_aa: CASEPGQGTMNTEAFF
cdr3_length: 16
v_call: TRBV5-6
clone_size: -
j_call: TRBJ1-1
d_call: -

cdr3_nt: TGTGCCAGCAGCGCTTATTCCGGAGCTTTCTTT
cdr3_aa: CASSAYSGAFF
cdr3_length: 11
v_call: TRBV9
clone_size: -
j_call: TRBJ1-1
d_call: -

cdr3_nt: TGTGCCAGCAGTTATCAACAGGGGCGAGGGACTGAAGCTTTCTTT
cdr3_aa: CASSYQQGRGTEAFF
cdr3_length: 15
v_call: TRBV6-5
clone_size: -
j_call: TRBJ1-1
d_call: TRBD1

cdr3_nt: TGTGCCAGCAGCGGCCGAGAGCGAGGGTACAATGAGCAGTTCTTC
cdr3_aa: CASSGRERGYNEQFF
cdr3_length: 15
v_call: TRBV5-6
clone_size: -
j_call: TRBJ2-1
d_call: -

cdr3_nt: TGTGCCAGCAGTGAAGGTGTATTATCGCTATACGAGCAGTACTTC
cdr3_aa: CASSEGVLSLYEQYF
cdr3_length: 15
v_call: TRBV2
clone_size: -
j_call: TRBJ2-7
d_call: -

cdr3_nt: TGCGCCAGCAGCTTTGGACTAGCGGGAGGGAAGTACAATGAGCAGTTCTTC
cdr3_aa: CASSFGLAGGKYNEQFF
cdr3_length: 17
v_call: TRBV5-1
clone_size: -
j_call: TRBJ2-1
d_call: TRBD2

cdr3_nt: TGTGCCAGCAGCTTGGGCATGAACACTGAAGCTTTCTTT
cdr3_aa: CASSLGMNTEAFF
cdr3_length: 13
v_call: TRBV7-9
clone_size: -
j_call: TRBJ1-1
d_call: -

cdr3_nt: TGTGCCAGCAGTTCTGGGTTCGGAAACACCATATATTTT
cdr3_aa: CASSSGFGNTIYF
cdr3_length: 13
v_call: TRBV27
clone_size: -
j_call: TRBJ1-3
d_call: -

cdr3_nt: TGTGCCACCAGCAGAGATTGGACGGGCACAGATACGCAGTATTTT
cdr3_aa: CATSRDWTGTDTQYF
cdr3_length: 15
v_call: TRBV15
clone_size: -
j_call: TRBJ2-3
d_call: -

cdr3_nt: TGTGCCAGCAGTTACTCCGGGGGGACCCAGTACTTC
cdr3_aa: CASSYSGGTQYF
cdr3_length: 12
v_call: TRBV6-5
clone_size: -
j_call: TRBJ2-5
d_call: -

cdr3_nt: TGTGCCAGCAGTGACAGGGACAGGGGGCCAGATACGCAGTATTTT
cdr3_aa: CASSDRDRGPDTQYF
cdr3_length: 15
v_call: TRBV6-1
clone_size: once
j_call: TRBJ2-3
d_call: TRBD1

cdr3_nt: TGTGCCAGCAGCTTGGTTATCCGCACCGGGGAGCTGTTTTTT
cdr3_aa: CASSLVIRTGELFF
cdr3_length: 14
v_call: TRBV5-5
clone_size: -
j_call: TRBJ2-2
d_call: -

cdr3_nt: TGTGCCAGCAGCTCGAAGGGCGGGGGGGCTGGAACAGATACGCAGTATTTT
cdr3_aa: CASSSKGGGAGTDTQYF
cdr3_length: 17
v_call: TRBV7-9
clone_size: -
j_call: TRBJ2-3
d_call: TRBD2

cdr3_nt: TGTGCCAGCCATCTAGACAGGGATACCTACAATGAGCAGTTCTTC
cdr3_aa: CASHLDRDTYNEQFF
cdr3_length: 15
v_call: TRBV18
clone_size: -
j_call: TRBJ2-1
d_call: TRBD1

cdr3_nt: TGTGCCTGGAGTGTTAGCCCAGATACGCAGTATTTT
cdr3_aa: CAWSVSPDTQYF
cdr3_length: 12
v_call: TRBV30
clone_size: -
j_call: TRBJ2-3
d_call: -

cdr3_nt: TGTGCCAGCAGCTTTATGGCCGGTACCGGGGAGCTGTTTTTT
cdr3_aa: CASSFMAGTGELFF
cdr3_length: 14
v_call: TRBV5-8
clone_size: -
j_call: TRBJ2-2
d_call: -

cdr3_nt: TGTGCCAGTAGTATAGAAGGGTATAGCAATCAGCCCCAGCATTTT
cdr3_aa: CASSIEGYSNQPQHF
cdr3_length: 15
v_call: TRBV19
clone_size: -
j_call: TRBJ1-5
d_call: -

cdr3_nt: TGTGCCTGGTGCGGGGACACCGGGGAGCTGTTTTTT
cdr3_aa: CAWCGDTGELFF
cdr3_length: 12
v_call: TRBV30
clone_size: once
j_call: TRBJ2-2
d_call: -

cdr3_nt: TGTGCCAGCAGTGAAGGAATGAGGGCGGGCGGTCAGCCCCAGCATTTT
cdr3_aa: CASSEGMRAGGQPQHF
cdr3_length: 16
v_call: TRBV6-1
clone_size: -
j_call: TRBJ1-5
d_call: -

cdr3_nt: TGTGCCAGCAGCTTAACCGGGACAGGGCGAGTTCAGCCCCAGCATTTT
cdr3_aa: CASSLTGTGRVQPQHF
cdr3_length: 16
v_call: TRBV5-6
clone_size: -
j_call: TRBJ1-5
d_call: TRBD1

cdr3_nt: TGCGCCAGCAGCTTACCGACGGGATCCACAGATACGCAGTATTTT
cdr3_aa: CASSLPTGSTDTQYF
cdr3_length: 15
v_call: TRBV5-1
clone_size: -
j_call: TRBJ2-3
d_call: -

cdr3_nt: TGTGCCAGTAGTGTTACGGGAGGAGCCGCTAACTATGGCTACACCTTC
cdr3_aa: CASSVTGGAANYGYTF
cdr3_length: 16
v_call: TRBV19
clone_size: once
j_call: TRBJ1-2
d_call: -

cdr3_nt: TGTGCCAGCAGGAGGGCGAACACCGGGGAGCTGTTTTTT
cdr3_aa: CASRRANTGELFF
cdr3_length: 13
v_call: TRBV27
clone_size: once
j_call: TRBJ2-2
d_call: -

cdr3_nt: TGTGCCAGTAGTGTGACAGCTTTGAGCTCCTACGAGCAGTACTTC
cdr3_aa: CASSVTALSSYEQYF
cdr3_length: 15
v_call: TRBV19
clone_size: -
j_call: TRBJ2-7
d_call: -